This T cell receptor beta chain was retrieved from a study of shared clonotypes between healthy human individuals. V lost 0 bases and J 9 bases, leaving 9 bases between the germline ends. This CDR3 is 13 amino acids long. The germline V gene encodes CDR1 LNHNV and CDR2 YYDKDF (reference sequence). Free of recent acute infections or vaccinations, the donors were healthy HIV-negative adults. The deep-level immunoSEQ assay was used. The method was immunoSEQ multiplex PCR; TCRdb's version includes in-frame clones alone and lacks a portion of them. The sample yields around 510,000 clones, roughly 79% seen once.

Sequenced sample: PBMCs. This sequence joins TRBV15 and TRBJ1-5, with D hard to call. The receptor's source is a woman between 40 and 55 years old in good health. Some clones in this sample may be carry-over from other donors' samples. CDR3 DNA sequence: TGTGCCACCAGCAGAGATTGGGAACTGCCCCAGCATTTT. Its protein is CATSRDWELPQHF.